Below are 12 T cell receptor beta chains sequenced from a single sample in a study of cytomegalovirus exposure and HLA in healthy donors. Both 60 Vbeta primers and 13 Jbeta primers went into the PCR. Produced via immunoSEQ multiplex PCR; TCRdb's table is partial and in-frame only. The sample carries some 93,000 clones, 82% recorded once. The specimen was PBMCs. The origin of the receptors is a man over 45 in good health and CMV-seronegative.

The V call is TRBV7-8, the J call TRBJ1-3; unclear D gene. CDR1 is SGHVS, CDR2 FQNEAQ, per germline. Trimming shortened V by 3 bases and J by 13 bases, and 13 bases separated the two germline ends. This CDR3 spans 12 amino acids. The CDR3 sequence: CASSLGLTGIYF. The DNA for the CDR3 is TGTGCCAGCAGCTTGGGCCTTACGGGGATATATTTT. Full variable domain (missing parts from reference TRBV7-8 and TRBJ1-3): GAGVSQSPRYKVAKRGQDVALRCDPISGHVSLFWYQQALGQGPEFLTYFQNEAQLDKSGLPSDRFFAERPEGSVSTLKIQRTQQEDSAVYLCASSLGLTGIYFGEGSWLTVV.

The rearrangement links TRBV7-9 to TRBJ2-5; 9 bases fit TRBD2. CDR1 is SEHNR and CDR2 is FQNEAQ in the germline V gene (reference sequence). V shed 1 base and J 5 bases; nucleotides not matched to a gene: 11. This CDR3 region has 17 residues. The CDR3 bases are TGTGCCAGCAGCTTAGGTCTAGCGGGGACATCTAAGGAGACCCAGTACTTC. Protein sequence: CASSLGLAGTSKETQYF.

This rearrangement joins TRBV7-2 to TRBJ2-7; TRBD2 aligns across 10 bases. Per germline, CDR1 SGHTA and CDR2 FQGNSA. J was trimmed by 4 bases and V by 5 bases; bases with no gene match: 8. CDR3 length: 15 residues. The CDR3 coding sequence is TGTGCCAGCAGCCCCCGCGCTAGCGGGAGTTACGAGCAGTACTTC. Translated: CASSPRASGSYEQYF.

The chain links TRBV9 to TRBJ2-7; maybe TRBD2 (6 bases). V gave up 0 bases and J gave up 4 bases, with 17 bases separating them. CDR1 SGDLS and CDR2 YYNGEE come from the germline V gene. The CDR3 is 16 amino acids. The CDR3 reads CASSVVGGSDHYEQYF. The DNA for the CDR3 is TGTGCCAGCAGCGTAGTGGGGGGATCCGATCATTACGAGCAGTACTTC.

The chain has TRBV11-2 and TRBJ1-2, with D possibly TRBD1 on 6 matching bases. Germline CDR1 and CDR2: SGHAT and FQNNGV. CDR3 size: 15 residues. V lost 5 bases, J lost 2 bases, and 15 bases lay in between. In DNA form, the CDR3 reads TGTGCCAGCAGCGTGAGCAGGGGTCTGAACTATGGCTACACCTTC. Translation: CASSVSRGLNYGYTF.

This clone was counted a few times. The chain is built from TRBV28 and TRBJ1-5; weak D call: TRBD1 (5 bases). This CDR3 spans 13 amino acids. Germline loops: CDR1 MDHEN, CDR2 SYDVKM. V dropped 5 bases and J dropped 7 bases, with 12 bases sitting between them. DNA of the CDR3: TGTGCCAGCAGTCGAGAAAGGGGCCAGCCCCAGCATTTT. This codes for CASSRERGQPQHF. Variable domain in full (rest from reference TRBV28 and TRBJ1-5): DVKVTQSSRYLVKRTGEKVFLECVQDMDHENMFWYRQDPGLGLRLIYFSYDVKMKEKGDIPEGYSVSREKKERFSLILESASTNQTSMYLCASSRERGQPQHFGDGTRLSIL.

This rearrangement joins TRBV5-1 to TRBJ1-2; D may be TRBD1 (6 bases). The CDR3 consists of 15 residues. V shed 3 bases and J shed 3 bases, with 15 bases lying between them. The germline V gene encodes CDR1 SGHRS and CDR2 YFSETQ. The chain's CDR3 is CASSSNSQGYYGYTF. The DNA for the CDR3 is TGCGCCAGCAGCTCGAATTCCCAGGGGTACTATGGCTACACCTTC.

The CDR3 DNA follows: TGTGCCAGCAGCTTAGAAGCCGGGGGGAACACTGAAGCTTTCTTT. Translated, it gives CASSLEAGGNTEAFF. The chain links TRBV11-2 to TRBJ1-1, with a possible D match to TRBD1 (5 bases). V was clipped by 0 bases and J by 1 base, with 9 bases between them. Germline assignment: CDR1 SGHAT and CDR2 FQNNGV. This CDR3 spans 15 amino acids.

For the CDR3, the DNA is TGTGCCAGCTCATCCCTTACAGGTAATAGCTACGAGCAGTACTTC. This sequence encodes CASSSLTGNSYEQYF. This chain joins TRBV18 and TRBJ2-7; the D gene is possibly TRBD1 (5 bases). This CDR3 has 15 residues. V was trimmed by 5 bases and J by 3 bases, leaving 17 bases between them. Per the germline V gene, CDR1 is KGHSH and CDR2 is LQKENI.

This clone was recorded only once. This rearrangement joins TRBV19 to TRBJ1-5, with TRBD1 matching 9 bases. Looked up from germline, CDR1 is LNHDA and CDR2 is SQIVND (reference sequence). The CDR3 consists of 17 residues. V gave up 3 bases and J gave up 2 bases; unmatched junction bases: 8. The CDR3 DNA reads as TGTGCCAGTAGTATTGTACAGGGGGCCTTTCGCAATCAGCCCCAGCATTTT. Translated, it gives CASSIVQGAFRNQPQHF.

This rearrangement joins TRBV19 to TRBJ1-3; a weak D match, TRBD1 (6 bases). The CDR3 covers 14 residues. From germline, CDR1 is LNHDA and CDR2 SQIVND (reference sequence). Trimming left V 6 bases short and J 0 bases short, with 9 bases between. CDR3 in DNA: TGTGCCAGTAGGGACAGCTCCTCTGGAAACACCATATATTTT. Residues: CASRDSSSGNTIYF.

The gene calls are TRBV10-2 and TRBJ2-5, with 12 positions matching TRBD2. CDR3 length: 15 residues. Germline CDR1 reads WSHSY; CDR2 reads SAAADI. J lost 4 bases, V lost 6 bases, and 6 bases had no gene match. DNA for the CDR3: TGCGCCAGCAGCCCTAGCGGGAGGGCCACAGAGACCCAGTACTTC. As protein: CASSPSGRATETQYF.